The entry below describes one T cell receptor (beta chain). Germline CDR1 and CDR2: SGHDN and FVKESK. This CDR3 has 13 residues. The V and J ends lost 2 bases and 11 bases respectively, with 16 bases between them. The entry originates in a study of OX40 agonist ivuxolimab in advanced cancers. The method was immunoSEQ multiplex PCR; TCRdb's version includes in-frame clones alone and lacks a portion of them. The data contain 85,000 to 95,000 clones, more than 85% of them singletons. The sample here was CD4+ or CD8+ T cells sorted from blood, taken in a trial of the OX40 agonist ivuxolimab. The rearrangement joins TRBV14 to TRBJ2-7; D is perhaps TRBD1 (6 bases). This receptor was identified in an adult with an advanced solid tumor such as melanoma, head and neck, liver or kidney cancer. The CDR3 is CASSQTQGIRKYF. The CDR3, as DNA: TGTGCCAGCAGCCAAACACAGGGCATCAGGAAGTACTTC.